This TCR beta chain was profiled in a study of cytomegalovirus exposure and HLA in healthy donors. Turning to the study itself: Among around 170 million T cells, an earlier analysis found roughly 100 million unique TCR beta sequences.

The germline V gene has CDR1 MNHNY and CDR2 SVGAGI (reference sequence). The CDR3 runs 12 residues. Trimming at V came to 4 bases and at J to 6 bases, leaving 2 bases not matched to a gene. This clone appeared once. PCR employed 60 Vbeta and 13 Jbeta primers. Original handling: As a later analysis found, there were 78 million or so unique TCR beta chains, of which roughly 11 million were shared. The protocol was immunoSEQ multiplex PCR, while the TCRdb copy is restricted to in-frame clones and leaves out a portion. V and J calls and clone size are those listed in that table; D and trimming were worked out from the DNA. The sample contains 140,000 to 150,000 clones, about 71% of which appear only once.

Sequenced input: PBMCs. This clonotype was obtained from a woman aged 55-70 years in good health and CMV-seropositive. The chain employs TRBV6-6 and TRBJ2-7, with 8 bases that match TRBD1. The CDR3 spells CASSSTGVEQYF. The DNA of the CDR3 is TGTGCCAGCAGTTCGACAGGGGTCGAGCAGTACTTC.